The 19 T cell receptor beta chains presented below share a single source sample, sequenced in a study of OX40 agonist ivuxolimab in advanced cancers. Produced via immunoSEQ multiplex PCR; TCRdb's table is partial and in-frame only. The sample contains 65,000 to 95,000 clones, nearly 90% of which appear only once. Sequencing used CD4+ or CD8+ T cells sorted from blood, obtained in a trial of the OX40 agonist ivuxolimab. The origin of the receptors is an adult with an advanced solid tumor such as melanoma, head and neck, liver or kidney cancer.

This chain links TRBV20-1 with TRBJ2-2, with no clear D. Per the germline V gene, CDR1 is DFQATT and CDR2 is SNEGSKA (reference sequence). The germline V and J ends were trimmed by 6 bases and 6 bases, with 8 bases remaining between them. The CDR3 is 11 residues long. CDR3 in DNA: TGCAGTGCGGATCAGGCCGGGGAGCTGTTTTTT. Its protein is CSADQAGELFF.

The chain recombines TRBV7-2 with TRBJ1-5; no definite D call. Germline-derived CDR1 and CDR2 are SGHTA and FQGNSA. V gave up 7 bases and J gave up 1 base, with 11 bases separating them. The CDR3 consists of 14 residues. CDR3 in amino acids: CASTMTGSNQPQHF. CDR3 DNA sequence: TGTGCCAGCACCATGACGGGGAGCAATCAGCCCCAGCATTTT.

The chain couples TRBV4-2 to TRBJ1-3; tentative D call: TRBD1 (6 bases). CDR3 length: 15 amino acids. Trimming removed 0 bases at V and 3 bases at J, with 9 bases between. CDR1 LGHNA and CDR2 YNFKEQ come from the germline V gene. CDR3 bases: TGTGCCAGCAGCCAAGAGGGAGGGGGTGGAAACACCATATATTTT. Protein: CASSQEGGGGNTIYF.

The genes are TRBV10-3 and TRBJ1-2; D remains ambiguous. CDR1 and CDR2 (germline): ENHRY, SYGVKD. This CDR3 contains 16 residues. The ends were cut back, 2 bases at V and 2 bases at J, with 15 bases in the middle. This chain's CDR3 is CAISEGSRPDNYGYTF. The DNA of the CDR3 is TGTGCCATCAGTGAGGGCAGCCGGCCCGACAACTATGGCTACACCTTC.

The V and J genes are TRBV18 and TRBJ2-1; tentatively, D is TRBD2 (5 bases). Germline CDR1 and CDR2: KGHSH and LQKENI. The CDR3 contains 12 residues. Deletions cut 3 bases from V and 10 bases from J, with 10 bases between. CDR3 residues: CASSPSGEEQFF. The CDR3 DNA sequence: TGTGCCAGCTCACCCTCTGGGGAGGAGCAGTTCTTC.

The V call is TRBV18, the J call TRBJ2-5; 13 positions agree with TRBD2. The CDR3 runs to 16 residues. Losses at the gene ends were 6 bases for V and 4 bases for J; bases not matched to a gene: 8. The germline CDR1 and CDR2 sequences are KGHSH and LQKENI. The CDR3 nucleotides are TGTGCCAGCTCCAGACTAGCGGGGGGCTACAGAGAGACCCAGTACTTC. This translates into CASSRLAGGYRETQYF.

The DNA for the CDR3 is TGTGCCAGCAGCCAAGATCGCGTTAGCCGGCGGCAAGAGACCCAGTACTTC. Its translation: CASSQDRVSRRQETQYF. The chain combines TRBV14 with TRBJ2-5, with D hard to call. The CDR3 is made up of 17 amino acids. CDR1 SGHDN and CDR2 FVKESK come from the germline V gene. V shed 0 bases and J shed 2 bases, with 16 bases lying between them.

The gene calls are TRBV19 and TRBJ1-4, with unresolved D. The V and J ends lost 4 bases and 1 base respectively, with 13 bases between them. Germline V gene sequence: CDR1 LNHDA, CDR2 SQIVND (reference sequence). This CDR3 region has 16 residues. Here the CDR3 DNA reads TGTGCCAGTAGTACCCCCGACTCAGGAACTAATGAAAAACTGTTTTTT. Translating gives CASSTPDSGTNEKLFF.

V usage is TRBV18 and J usage is TRBJ2-5; D gene ambiguous. The germline V gene has CDR1 KGHSH and CDR2 LQKENI. CDR3 length: 15 amino acids. The V end was cut by 1 base, the J end by 5 bases, with 14 bases between. CDR3 loop: CASSPRVGSGETQYF. The CDR3 nucleotides read TGTGCCAGCTCACCACGGGTAGGATCTGGGGAGACCCAGTACTTC.

This CDR3 reads CAPHPEVYEQYF. As DNA, the CDR3 is TGTGCCCCCCACCCCGAGGTCTACGAGCAGTACTTC. The chain recombines TRBV10-3 with TRBJ2-7, with D hard to call. The CDR3 is made up of 12 amino acids. From germline, CDR1 is ENHRY and CDR2 SYGVKD. The V gene lost 11 bases and the J gene lost 3 bases, with 14 bases spanning the gap.

This rearrangement joins TRBV7-9 to TRBJ1-6; a weak D match, TRBD1 (5 bases). CDR3 size: 14 residues. Between the trimmed V and J ends, which lost 4 bases and 4 bases, there was a span of 8 bases. Looked up from germline, CDR1 is SEHNR and CDR2 is FQNEAQ (reference sequence). CDR3 nucleotide sequence: TGTGCCAGCAGCTCAGACAGTTATAATTCACCCCTCCACTTT. The encoded protein is CASSSDSYNSPLHF.

This chain links TRBV28 with TRBJ2-1; 7 bases match TRBD2. V shed 7 bases, J shed 4 bases, and the junction held 10 bases outside the gene matches. This CDR3 is 15 amino acids long. Germline V gene sequence: CDR1 MDHEN, CDR2 SYDVKM. CDR3 nucleotides: TGTGCCAGCAAGGTGGGGGGGTTTTCTTACAATGAGCAGTTCTTC. Encoded protein: CASKVGGFSYNEQFF.

The chain has TRBV5-1 and TRBJ1-2, with D possibly TRBD1 on 6 matching bases. Germline lookup yields CDR1 SGHRS and CDR2 YFSETQ. The V and J ends lost 4 bases and 7 bases respectively, with 14 bases between them. The CDR3 is 13 residues long. As DNA, the CDR3 is TGCGCCAGCAGCCTGACAGGAGAAAGTGGCTACACCTTC. Translated, it gives CASSLTGESGYTF.

The chain is built from TRBV5-6 and TRBJ1-4, with a weak D call TRBD1 (5 bases). Trimming shortened V by 1 base and J by 1 base, and 8 bases separated the two germline ends. CDR1 is SGHDT and CDR2 is YYEEEE in the germline V gene. CDR3 length equals 15 residues. Here the CDR3 DNA reads TGTGCCAGCAGCTTGCTCCAGGGAACTAATGAAAAACTGTTTTTT. The encoded protein is CASSLLQGTNEKLFF.

The V and J genes are TRBV6-1 and TRBJ1-3, with unresolved D. The germline V gene has CDR1 MNHNS and CDR2 SASEGT. V was pared by 10 bases and J by 3 bases, with 10 bases between. This CDR3 region has 12 residues. CDR3 sequence: CATISDGNTIYF. CDR3 coding DNA: TGTGCCACAATCTCGGATGGAAACACCATATATTTT.

This chain connects TRBV9 to TRBJ2-1; 8 bases align to TRBD2. Trimming cost V 3 bases and J 0 bases; bases outside gene matches: 11. The CDR3 extends over 18 amino acids. Germline V gene sequence: CDR1 SGDLS, CDR2 YYNGEE. This chain's CDR3 is CASSGGQVAGSSYNEQFF. The CDR3 DNA reads TGTGCCAGCAGCGGTGGGCAAGTAGCGGGAAGCTCCTACAATGAGCAGTTCTTC.

The chain recombines TRBV20-1 with TRBJ2-2; the D gene could be TRBD1 or TRBD2 (5 bases each). The V end lost 3 bases, the J end lost 7 bases, and 6 bases lay between the germline ends. This CDR3 has 11 amino acids. Germline CDR1 DFQATT, CDR2 SNEGSKA (reference sequence). In nucleotides, the CDR3 is TGCAGTGCTAGGGGGGACGGGGAGCTGTTTTTT. The encoded protein is CSARGDGELFF.

The chain has TRBV2 and TRBJ2-3; D call uncertain. The CDR3 loop spans 11 amino acids. Looked up from germline, CDR1 is SNHLY and CDR2 is FYNNEI. Trimming cost V 5 bases and J 5 bases, with 5 bases left between them. This CDR3 reads CASSTLDTQYF. Here the CDR3 DNA reads TGTGCCAGCAGTACTTTAGATACGCAGTATTTT.

This clone appeared a single time. The V and J genes are TRBV18 and TRBJ2-1; 7 positions agree with TRBD1. CDR1 and CDR2 (germline): KGHSH, LQKENI. This CDR3 has 18 amino acids. With 1 base clipped from V and 3 bases from J, the junction kept 12 bases outside the gene matches. The CDR3 loop reads CASSPLGRGGQGYNEQFF. CDR3 DNA sequence: TGTGCCAGCTCACCACTGGGCCGAGGGGGCCAGGGCTACAATGAGCAGTTCTTC.